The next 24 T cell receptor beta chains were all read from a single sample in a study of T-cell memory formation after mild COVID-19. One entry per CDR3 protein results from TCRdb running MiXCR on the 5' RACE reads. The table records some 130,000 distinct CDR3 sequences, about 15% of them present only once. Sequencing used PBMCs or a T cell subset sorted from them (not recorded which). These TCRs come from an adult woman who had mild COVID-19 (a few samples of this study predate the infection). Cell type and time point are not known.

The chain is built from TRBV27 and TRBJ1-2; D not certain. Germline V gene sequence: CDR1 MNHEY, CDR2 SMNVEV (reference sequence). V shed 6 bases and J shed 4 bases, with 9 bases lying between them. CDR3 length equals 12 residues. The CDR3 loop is CASRDHIYGYTF. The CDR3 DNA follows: TGTGCCAGCAGAGACCATATCTATGGCTACACCTTC.

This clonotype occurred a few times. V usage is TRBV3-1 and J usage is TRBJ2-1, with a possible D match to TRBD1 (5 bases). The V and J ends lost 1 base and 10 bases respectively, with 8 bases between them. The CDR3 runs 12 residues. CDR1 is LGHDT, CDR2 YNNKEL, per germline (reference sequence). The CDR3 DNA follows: TGTGCCAGCAGCCAAGTTCAGGGCGAGCAGTTCTTC. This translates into CASSQVQGEQFF.

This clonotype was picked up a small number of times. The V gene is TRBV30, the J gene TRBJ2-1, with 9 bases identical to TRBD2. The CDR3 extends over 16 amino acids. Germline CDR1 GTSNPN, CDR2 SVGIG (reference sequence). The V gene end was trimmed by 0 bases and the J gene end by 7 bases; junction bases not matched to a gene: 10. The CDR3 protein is CAWSVLFAGGGNEQFF. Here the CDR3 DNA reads TGTGCCTGGAGTGTACTCTTTGCGGGAGGGGGTAATGAGCAGTTCTTC. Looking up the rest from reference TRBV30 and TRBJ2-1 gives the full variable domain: SQTIHQWPATLVQPVGSPLSLECTVEGTSNPNLYWYRQAAGRGLQLLFYSVGIGQISSEVPQNLSASRPQDRQFILSSKKLLLSDSGFYLCAWSVLFAGGGNEQFFGPGTRLTVL.

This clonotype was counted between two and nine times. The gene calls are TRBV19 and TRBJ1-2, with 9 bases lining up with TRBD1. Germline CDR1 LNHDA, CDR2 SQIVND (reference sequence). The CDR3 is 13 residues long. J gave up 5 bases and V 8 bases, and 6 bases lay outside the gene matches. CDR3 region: CASAGTGIYGYTF. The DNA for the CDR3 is TGTGCCAGTGCCGGGACAGGGATATATGGCTACACCTTC.

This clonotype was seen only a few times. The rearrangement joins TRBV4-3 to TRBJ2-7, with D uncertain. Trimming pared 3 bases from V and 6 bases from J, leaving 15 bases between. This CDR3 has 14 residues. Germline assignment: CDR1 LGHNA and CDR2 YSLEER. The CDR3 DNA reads TGCGCCAGCAGCCAGGACCGCCTTAACCGCGAGCAGTACTTC. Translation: CASSQDRLNREQYF.

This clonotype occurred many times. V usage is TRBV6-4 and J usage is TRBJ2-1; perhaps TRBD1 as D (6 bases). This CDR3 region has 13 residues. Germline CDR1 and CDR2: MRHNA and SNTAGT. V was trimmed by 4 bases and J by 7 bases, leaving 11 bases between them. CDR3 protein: CASSGQTGNEQFF. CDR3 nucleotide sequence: TGTGCCAGCAGTGGCCAAACAGGGAATGAGCAGTTCTTC.

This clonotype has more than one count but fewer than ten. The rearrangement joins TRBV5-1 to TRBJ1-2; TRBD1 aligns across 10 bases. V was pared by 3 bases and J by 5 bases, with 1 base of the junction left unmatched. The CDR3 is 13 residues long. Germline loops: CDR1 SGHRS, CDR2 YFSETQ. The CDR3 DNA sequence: TGCGCCAGCAGCTGGGGACAGGGGTATGGCTACACCTTC. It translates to CASSWGQGYGYTF.

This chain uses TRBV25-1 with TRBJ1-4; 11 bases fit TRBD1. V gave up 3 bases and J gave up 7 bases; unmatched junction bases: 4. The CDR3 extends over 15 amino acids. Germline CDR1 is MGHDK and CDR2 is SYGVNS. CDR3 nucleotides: TGTGCCAGCAGTGAGGGGGGGACAGGGGGTGAAAAACTGTTTTTT. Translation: CASSEGGTGGEKLFF.

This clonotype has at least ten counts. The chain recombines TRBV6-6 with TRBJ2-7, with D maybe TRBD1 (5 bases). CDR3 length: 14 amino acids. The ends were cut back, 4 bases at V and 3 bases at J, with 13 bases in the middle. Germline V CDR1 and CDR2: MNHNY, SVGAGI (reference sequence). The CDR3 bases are TGTGCCAGCAGTTTATCGACAGTATACTACGAGCAGTACTTC. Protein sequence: CASSLSTVYYEQYF.

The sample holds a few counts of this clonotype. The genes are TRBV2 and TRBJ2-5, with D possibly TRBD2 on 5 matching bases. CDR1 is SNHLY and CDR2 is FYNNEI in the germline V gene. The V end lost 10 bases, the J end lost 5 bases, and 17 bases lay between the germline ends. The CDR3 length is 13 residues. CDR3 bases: TGTGCCACCAAACTCCGGGATCGGGAGACCCAGTACTTC. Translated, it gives CATKLRDRETQYF.

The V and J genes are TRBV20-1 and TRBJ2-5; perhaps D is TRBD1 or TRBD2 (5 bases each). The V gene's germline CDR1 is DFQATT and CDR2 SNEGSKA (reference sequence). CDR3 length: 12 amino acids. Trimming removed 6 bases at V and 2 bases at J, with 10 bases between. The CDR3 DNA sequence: TGCAGTGCGAACTGGGGGCAAGAGACCCAGTACTTC. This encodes CSANWGQETQYF.

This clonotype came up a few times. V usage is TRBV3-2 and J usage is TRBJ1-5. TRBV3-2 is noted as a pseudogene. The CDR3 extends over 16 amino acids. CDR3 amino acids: CASSQRAFGGNQPQHF. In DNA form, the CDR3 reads TGTGCCAGCAGCCAGCGGGCTTTTGGGGGCAATCAGCCCCAGCATTTT.

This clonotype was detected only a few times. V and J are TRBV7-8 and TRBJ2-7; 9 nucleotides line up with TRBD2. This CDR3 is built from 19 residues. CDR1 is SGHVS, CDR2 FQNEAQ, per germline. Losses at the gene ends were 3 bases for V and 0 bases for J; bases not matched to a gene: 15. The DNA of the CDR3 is TGTGCCAGCAGCTTCGATACGGGTACTAGCGGGCTTCCCTCCTACGAGCAGTACTTC. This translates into CASSFDTGTSGLPSYEQYF.

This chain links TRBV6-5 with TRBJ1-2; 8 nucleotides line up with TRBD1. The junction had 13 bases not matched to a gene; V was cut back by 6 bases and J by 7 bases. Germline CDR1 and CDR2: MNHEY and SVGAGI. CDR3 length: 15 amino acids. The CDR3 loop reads CASRVQGVVLGGYTF. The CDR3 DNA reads TGTGCCAGCAGGGTACAGGGGGTCGTCTTAGGTGGCTACACCTTC.

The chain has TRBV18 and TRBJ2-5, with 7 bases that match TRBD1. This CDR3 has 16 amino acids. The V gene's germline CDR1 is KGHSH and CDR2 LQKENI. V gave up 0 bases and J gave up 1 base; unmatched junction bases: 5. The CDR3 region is CASSPPTGTVQETQYF. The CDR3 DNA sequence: TGTGCCAGCTCACCACCTACAGGGACAGTCCAAGAGACCCAGTACTTC.

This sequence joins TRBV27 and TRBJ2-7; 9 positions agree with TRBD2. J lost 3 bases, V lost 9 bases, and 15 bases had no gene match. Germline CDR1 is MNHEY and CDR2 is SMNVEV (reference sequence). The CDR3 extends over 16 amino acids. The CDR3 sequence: CASPTPLGTSSYEQYF. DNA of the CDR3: TGTGCCAGTCCGACACCTCTCGGGACTAGCAGCTACGAGCAGTACTTC.

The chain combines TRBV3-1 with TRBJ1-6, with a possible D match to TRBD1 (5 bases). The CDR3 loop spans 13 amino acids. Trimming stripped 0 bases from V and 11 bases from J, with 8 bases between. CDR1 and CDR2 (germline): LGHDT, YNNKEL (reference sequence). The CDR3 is CASSQDSRAPLHF. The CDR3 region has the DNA TGTGCCAGCAGCCAAGACTCCAGGGCACCCCTCCACTTT.

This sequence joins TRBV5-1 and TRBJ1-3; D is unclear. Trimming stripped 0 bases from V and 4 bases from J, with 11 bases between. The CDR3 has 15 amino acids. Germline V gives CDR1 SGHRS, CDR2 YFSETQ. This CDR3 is CASSLDVQSGNTIYF. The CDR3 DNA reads TGCGCCAGCAGCTTGGATGTGCAGAGCGGAAACACCATATATTTT.

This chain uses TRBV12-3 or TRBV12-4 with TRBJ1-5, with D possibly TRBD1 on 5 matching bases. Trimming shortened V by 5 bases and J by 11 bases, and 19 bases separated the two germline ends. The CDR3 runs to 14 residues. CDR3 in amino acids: CASSPGTSLIAQHF. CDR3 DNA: TGTGCCAGCAGTCCTGGGACCAGCCTTATAGCCCAGCATTTT.

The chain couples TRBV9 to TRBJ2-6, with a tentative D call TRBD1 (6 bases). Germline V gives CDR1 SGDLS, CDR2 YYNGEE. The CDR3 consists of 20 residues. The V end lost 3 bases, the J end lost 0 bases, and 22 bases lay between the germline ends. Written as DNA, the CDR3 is TGTGCCAGCAGCGGTAACAGGGAGTTATGGGAGAGCTCTGGGGCCAACGTCCTGACTTTC. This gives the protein CASSGNRELWESSGANVLTF.

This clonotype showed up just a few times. CDR3 coding DNA: TGCAGTGCTAGCAGTGGTCGGATCCTTGAAAAACTGTTTTTT. Encoded protein: CSASSGRILEKLFF. The genes are TRBV20-1 and TRBJ1-4; D is unclear. Trimming left V 3 bases short and J 7 bases short, with 15 bases between. Germline values: CDR1 DFQATT, CDR2 SNEGSKA (reference sequence). The CDR3 is made up of 14 amino acids.

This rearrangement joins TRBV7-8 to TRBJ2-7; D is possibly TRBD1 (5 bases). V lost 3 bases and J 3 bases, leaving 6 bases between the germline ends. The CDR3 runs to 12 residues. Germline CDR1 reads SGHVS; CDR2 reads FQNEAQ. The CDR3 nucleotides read TGTGCCAGCAGCTTGGACAACTACGAGCAGTACTTC. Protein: CASSLDNYEQYF.

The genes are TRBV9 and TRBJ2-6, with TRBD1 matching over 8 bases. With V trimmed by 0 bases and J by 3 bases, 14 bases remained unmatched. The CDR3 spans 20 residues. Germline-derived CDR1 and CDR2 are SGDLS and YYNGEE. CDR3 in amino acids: CASSVGFGLAGGFGANVLTF. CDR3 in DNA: TGTGCCAGCAGCGTAGGTTTCGGATTGGCAGGGGGCTTTGGGGCCAACGTCCTGACTTTC.

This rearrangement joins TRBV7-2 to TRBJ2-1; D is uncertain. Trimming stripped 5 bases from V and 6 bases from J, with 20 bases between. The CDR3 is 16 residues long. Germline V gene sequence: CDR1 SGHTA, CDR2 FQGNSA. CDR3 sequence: CASSLVSLSSRNEQFF. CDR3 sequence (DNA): TGTGCCAGCAGCCTCGTTAGCTTGAGTTCCCGCAATGAGCAGTTCTTC.